These T cell receptor beta chains were read from a single sample in a study of human T cells and chemical hapten exposure. Using its own MiXCR run on the RACE reads, TCRdb lists one record per CDR3 protein. The sample contains around 300,000 distinct CDR3 sequences, around 6.9% of which appear only once. Here the sequenced sample was whole blood, taken in connection with sensitization to the hapten diphenylcyclopropenone (DPC). These receptors came from a woman under 30 with alopecia areata. Some clones in this sample may be carry-over from other donors' samples. The CDR3 runs from the conserved cysteine through the conserved F or W. The D gene is left open where the match is weak. Not every row has a clone size; where given, it reads once, few, many or a size class.

TRBV5-1	TRBD2	TRBJ2-3	few	CASSQAGDLTDTQYF	TGCGCCAGCAGCCAGGCGGGGGACCTCACAGATACGCAGTATTTT
TRBV4-3	.	TRBJ2-2	many	CASSKGEGTGELFF	TGCGCCAGCAGCAAGGGAGAGGGGACCGGGGAGCTGTTTTTT
TRBV6-2/TRBV6-3	.	TRBJ2-3	.	CASSLTSQERTDTQYF	TGTGCCAGCAGCCTAACCAGTCAGGAACGCACAGATACGCAGTATTTT
TRBV7-2	.	TRBJ2-5	.	CASSLEDGHRETQYF	TGTGCCAGCAGCTTAGAGGACGGGCATAGGGAGACCCAGTACTTC
TRBV20-1	.	TRBJ2-1	few	CSARRVNYNEQFF	TGCAGTGCTAGGCGGGTGAACTACAATGAGCAGTTCTTC
TRBV5-5	.	TRBJ2-7	many	CASSWERYEQYF	TGTGCCAGCAGCTGGGAGCGCTACGAGCAGTACTTC
TRBV5-1	.	TRBJ1-2	.	CASSFRTAPNYGYTF	TGCGCCAGCAGCTTCCGGACGGCCCCTAACTATGGCTACACCTTC
TRBV20-1	.	TRBJ1-6	few	CSARPGSPLHF	TGCAGTGCTAGACCTGGTTCACCCCTCCACTTT
TRBV6-6	TRBD2	TRBJ2-3	.	CASSWGRAGESTDTQYF	TGTGCCAGCAGTTGGGGGAGAGCGGGGGAGAGCACAGATACGCAGTATTTT
TRBV6-1	TRBD1	TRBJ2-3	.	CASKQGTDTQYF	TGTGCCAGCAAACAGGGGACAGATACGCAGTATTTT
TRBV7-8	.	TRBJ2-1	many	CASSLVIYSYNEQFF	TGTGCCAGCAGCTTAGTTATCTACTCCTACAATGAGCAGTTCTTC
TRBV14	TRBD2	TRBJ2-1	few	CASSLGGAWEQFF	TGTGCCAGCAGCCTCGGGGGGGCTTGGGAGCAGTTCTTC
TRBV12-3/TRBV12-4	.	TRBJ2-2	many	CASSLRAGELFF	TGTGCCAGCAGTTTACGGGCCGGGGAGCTGTTTTTT
TRBV24-1	.	TRBJ1-1	few	CATSDRGNPTEAFF	TGTGCCACCAGTGATAGAGGGAACCCCACTGAAGCTTTCTTT
TRBV6-6	TRBD1	TRBJ2-3	.	CASRLGQASTDTQYF	TGTGCCAGCAGACTGGGACAGGCGAGCACAGATACGCAGTATTTT
TRBV6-2/TRBV6-3	.	TRBJ2-1	many	CASSLDRKQFF	TGTGCCAGCAGCCTAGACAGGAAGCAGTTCTTC
TRBV20-1	.	TRBJ1-6	.	CSARPSGAGHNSPLHF	TGCAGTGCTAGGCCTTCGGGGGCAGGGCATAATTCACCCCTCCACTTT
TRBV2	.	TRBJ1-5	many	CASRASGTLTQPQHF	TGTGCCAGCAGGGCCTCCGGGACTCTCACCCAGCCCCAGCATTTT
TRBV28	.	TRBJ2-6	few	CASSGGAVGANVLTF	TGTGCCAGCAGTGGGGGGGCGGTTGGGGCCAACGTCCTGACTTTC
TRBV28	TRBD1	TRBJ2-5	few	CASSLTGEEETQYF	TGTGCCAGCAGTCTGACAGGGGAGGAAGAGACCCAGTACTTC
TRBV5-1	.	TRBJ2-1	.	CASSSRTAPAEQFF	TGCGCCAGCAGCTCCCGTACGGCCCCAGCCGAGCAGTTCTTC
TRBV5-1	.	TRBJ1-1	many	CASSFMGVGGAEAFF	TGCGCCAGCAGCTTTATGGGGGTGGGTGGCGCTGAAGCTTTCTTT
TRBV20-1	TRBD1	TRBJ1-2	.	CSASLVQGQSNYGYTF	TGCAGTGCTAGTTTGGTGCAGGGACAGTCAAACTATGGCTACACCTTC
TRBV6-2/TRBV6-3	.	TRBJ2-1	few	CASSPSTEQFF	TGTGCCAGCAGTCCAAGTACTGAGCAGTTCTTC
TRBV28	.	TRBJ2-3	.	CASSSAGGADTQYF	TGTGCCAGCAGTTCTGCCGGTGGCGCAGATACGCAGTATTTT
TRBV10-3	.	TRBJ1-2	.	CAISATANYGYTF	TGTGCCATCAGCGCGACAGCTAACTATGGCTACACCTTC
TRBV11-3	.	TRBJ2-5	many	CASSFRGPQETQYF	TGTGCCAGCAGCTTCCGGGGGCCCCAAGAGACCCAGTACTTC
TRBV6-2/TRBV6-3	TRBD1	TRBJ1-1	few	CASSYSGTGNAYTEAFF	TGTGCCAGCAGTTACAGCGGGACAGGAAACGCGTACACTGAAGCTTTCTTT
TRBV9	.	TRBJ2-2	.	CASSVLATGELFF	TGTGCCAGCAGCGTACTGGCCACCGGGGAGCTGTTTTTT
TRBV29-1	TRBD1	TRBJ1-2	many	CSVEDWEGANGYTF	TGCAGCGTTGAAGATTGGGAGGGGGCGAATGGCTACACCTTC
TRBV12-3/TRBV12-4	.	TRBJ2-7	.	CASSSAFEQYF	TGTGCCAGCAGTTCGGCCTTCGAGCAGTACTTC
TRBV5-1	TRBD1	TRBJ1-2	.	CASSSMGQKYGYTF	TGCGCCAGCAGCTCTATGGGACAGAAGTATGGCTACACCTTC
TRBV28	.	TRBJ2-7	few	CASSSTGPSSYEQYF	TGTGCCAGCAGTTCGACCGGGCCCAGCTCCTACGAGCAGTACTTC
TRBV6-2/TRBV6-3	.	TRBJ1-1	many	CASSRSTEAFF	TGTGCCAGCAGTAGGAGCACTGAAGCTTTCTTT
TRBV27	.	TRBJ1-5	.	CASSLEQGSNQPQHF	TGTGCCAGCAGTTTAGAACAGGGAAGCAATCAGCCCCAGCATTTT
TRBV18	TRBD1	TRBJ1-1	.	CAGSPRDRGSSEAFF	TGTGCCGGCTCACCACGAGACAGGGGTTCTTCTGAAGCTTTCTTT
TRBV4-3	.	TRBJ1-3	.	CASSQDLQILSSGNTIYF	TGCGCCAGCAGCCAAGATCTCCAGATTTTGAGCTCTGGAAACACCATATATTTT
TRBV4-1	TRBD1	TRBJ2-7	few	CASSQEKQGGNYEQYF	TGCGCCAGCAGCCAGGAAAAACAGGGGGGTAATTACGAGCAGTACTTC
TRBV3-1	TRBD2	TRBJ2-3	.	CASSQVAGGPTDTQYF	TGTGCCAGCAGCCAAGTGGCGGGGGGACCCACAGATACGCAGTATTTT
TRBV5-1	TRBD1	TRBJ2-2	few	CASSDRAPGELFF	TGCGCCAGCAGTGACAGGGCCCCCGGGGAGCTGTTTTTT
TRBV25-1	.	TRBJ2-3	.	CASSSPTSSTSTDTQYF	TGTGCCAGCAGCTCCCCTACTTCTTCTACTAGCACAGATACGCAGTATTTT
TRBV28	.	TRBJ1-5	few	CASSLTGYNQPQHF	TGTGCCAGCAGTTTAACGGGGTACAATCAGCCCCAGCATTTT
TRBV6-5	.	TRBJ2-7	.	CASSYSEGRTYEQYF	TGTGCCAGCAGTTACTCTGAAGGGCGTACCTACGAGCAGTACTTC
TRBV7-2	.	TRBJ2-1	.	CASSLWGYNEQFF	TGTGCCAGCAGCTTATGGGGCTACAATGAGCAGTTCTTC
TRBV11-3	.	TRBJ1-6	many	CASSLTANSPLHF	TGTGCCAGCAGCTTGACAGCCAATTCACCCCTCCACTTT
TRBV6-5	TRBD1	TRBJ1-4	.	CASSSDRANEKLFF	TGTGCCAGCAGTTCGGACAGGGCCAATGAAAAACTGTTTTTT